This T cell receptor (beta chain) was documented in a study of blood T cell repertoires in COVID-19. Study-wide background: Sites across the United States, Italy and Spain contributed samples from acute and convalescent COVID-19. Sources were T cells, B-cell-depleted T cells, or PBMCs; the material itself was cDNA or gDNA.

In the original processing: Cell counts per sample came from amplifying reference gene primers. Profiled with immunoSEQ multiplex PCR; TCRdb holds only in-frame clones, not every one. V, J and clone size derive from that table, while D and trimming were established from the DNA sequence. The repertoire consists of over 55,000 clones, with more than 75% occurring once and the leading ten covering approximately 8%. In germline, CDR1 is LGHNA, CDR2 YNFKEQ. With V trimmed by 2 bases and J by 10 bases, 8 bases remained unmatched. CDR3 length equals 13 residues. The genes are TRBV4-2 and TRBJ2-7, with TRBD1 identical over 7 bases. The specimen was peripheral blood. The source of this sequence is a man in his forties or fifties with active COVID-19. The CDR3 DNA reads TGTGCCAGCAGCCAAAGGACAGGACTGGACCAGTACTTC. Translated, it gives CASSQRTGLDQYF.